The 30 T cell receptor beta chains reported below all come from one sample, sequenced in a study of T-cell reconstitution after alpha-beta-depleted transplantation in children. Preparation of the TCRbeta library was carried out with unique molecular identifiers. TCRdb reanalysed the PCR reads using MiXCR and keeps one entry per CDR3 protein. Of about 540,000 distinct CDR3 sequences in the sample, approximately 20% were seen once. This specimen was PBMCs from the stem cell graft donor, taken from the stem cell graft. These receptors were taken from a human donor who donated a stem cell graft to a child with acute lymphoblastic leukemia.

The CDR3 DNA reads as TGTGCCAGCAGCGTAGACCCAGGGGGCACAGATACGCAGTATTTT. It yields the protein CASSVDPGGTDTQYF. The chain is built from TRBV9 and TRBJ2-3; D may be TRBD1 (6 bases). Per the germline V gene, CDR1 is SGDLS and CDR2 is YYNGEE. The CDR3 loop spans 15 amino acids. The germline V and J ends were trimmed by 0 bases and 1 base, with 9 bases remaining between them.

This chain joins TRBV20-1 and TRBJ2-7; D may correspond to TRBD1 or TRBD2 (6 bases each). The CDR3 consists of 14 residues. Deletions cut 5 bases from V and 0 bases from J, with 14 bases between. From germline, CDR1 is DFQATT and CDR2 SNEGSKA (reference sequence). CDR3 sequence (DNA): TGCAGTGCTGCGGGACACTCGAGCTCCTACGAGCAGTACTTC. It yields the protein CSAAGHSSSYEQYF.

V usage is TRBV27 and J usage is TRBJ1-2, with D perhaps TRBD1 (5 bases). CDR1 and CDR2 from the germline V gene are MNHEY and SMNVEV (reference sequence). CDR3 length: 16 residues. V was pared by 5 bases and J by 0 bases, with 16 bases between. The CDR3 nucleotides are TGTGCCAGCAGTGCCTTCAGGGAGGTGGCTAACTATGGCTACACCTTC. It specifies CASSAFREVANYGYTF.

A single count supports this clonotype. The chain is built from TRBV15 and TRBJ1-1; perhaps TRBD1 as D (5 bases). The CDR3 extends over 13 amino acids. Germline V lookup: CDR1 LNHNV, CDR2 YYDKDF (reference sequence). Deletions cut 5 bases from V and 6 bases from J, with 13 bases between. In nucleotides, the CDR3 is TGTGCCACCAGCCGCCTGACAGTGTCTGAAGCTTTCTTT. Encoded protein: CATSRLTVSEAFF.

This clonotype was observed a few times. The chain couples TRBV20-1 to TRBJ1-2; 7 nucleotides align to TRBD1. J gave up 8 bases and V 1 base, and 4 bases lay outside the gene matches. Germline V CDR1 and CDR2: DFQATT, SNEGSKA (reference sequence). The CDR3 contains 12 residues. CDR3 bases: TGCAGTGCTAGAGCTCGGGGACAGGGCTACACCTTC. This sequence encodes CSARARGQGYTF.

This sequence joins TRBV6-5 and TRBJ1-2, with a tentative D call TRBD1 (5 bases). This CDR3 has 10 amino acids. The germline V gene has CDR1 MNHEY and CDR2 SVGAGI. With 6 bases removed from V and 6 bases from J, the gap between germline ends came to 5 bases. The CDR3 is CASRGDGYTF. Here the CDR3 DNA reads TGTGCCAGCAGGGGGGATGGCTACACCTTC.

Concerning this clonotype: At one boundary the junction diverges from the germline segment, which might be a read error. The V and J genes are TRBV20-1 and TRBJ2-3; TRBD1 matches 7 bases. CDR3 size: 15 residues. CDR1 is DFQATT and CDR2 is SNEGSKA in the germline V gene (reference sequence). The CDR3 region has the DNA TGCAGTGCCAGGAACCCCGAGGGACAGACAGATAGGCAGTATTTT. Its protein product is CSARNPEGQTDRQYF.

The chain joins TRBV5-1 to TRBJ2-3; 8 positions agree with TRBD2. Trimming cost V 4 bases and J 0 bases; bases outside gene matches: 7. This CDR3 has 16 amino acids. Germline values: CDR1 SGHRS, CDR2 YFSETQ. In nucleotides, the CDR3 is TGCGCCAGCAGCGGGGTGACTAGCGCTAGCACAGATACGCAGTATTTT. Translated: CASSGVTSASTDTQYF.

The chain couples TRBV25-1 to TRBJ2-2; D might be TRBD1 (6 bases). The V gene lost 8 bases and the J gene lost 4 bases, with 14 bases spanning the gap. The CDR3 runs 14 residues. CDR1 is MGHDK and CDR2 is SYGVNS in the germline V gene. The CDR3 is CASFPQGTTGELFF. CDR3 DNA sequence: TGTGCCAGCTTTCCACAGGGTACCACCGGGGAGCTGTTTTTT.

This clonotype was seen a few times. The rearrangement uses TRBV25-1 and TRBJ1-5, with D possibly being TRBD1 (5 bases). The CDR3 is 14 residues long. In germline, CDR1 is MGHDK, CDR2 SYGVNS. The V gene lost 8 bases and the J gene lost 0 bases, with 11 bases spanning the gap. CDR3 residues: CASRDQGSNQPQHF. As DNA, the CDR3 is TGTGCCAGCCGGGATCAGGGTAGCAATCAGCCCCAGCATTTT.

The CDR3 sequence: CASSQAMPDTDTQYF. CDR3 nucleotides: TGTGCCAGCAGCCAAGCAATGCCCGACACAGATACGCAGTATTTT. This sequence joins TRBV3-1 and TRBJ2-3; D ambiguous. The germline V gene encodes CDR1 LGHDT and CDR2 YNNKEL (reference sequence). Trimming removed 1 base from V and 2 bases from J, with 10 bases in between. The CDR3 consists of 15 residues.

The table lists this clonotype with a count of one. The chain couples TRBV27 to TRBJ2-1; TRBD2 agrees at 14 bases. Trimming removed 0 bases from V and 5 bases from J; junction bases left unmatched: 12. The CDR3 extends over 20 amino acids. Germline V CDR1 and CDR2: MNHEY, SMNVEV (reference sequence). The CDR3 is CASSLSPGLAGEIGNNEQFF. CDR3 bases: TGTGCCAGCAGTTTATCTCCGGGACTAGCGGGAGAGATAGGTAACAATGAGCAGTTCTTC.

The V call is TRBV12-3 or TRBV12-4, the J call TRBJ1-2; possibly TRBD1 for D (5 bases). Between the trimmed V and J ends, which lost 2 bases and 3 bases, there was a span of 7 bases. This CDR3 is 13 amino acids long. The CDR3 bases are TGTGCCAGCAGTTTACAGGGACACTATGGCTACACCTTC. It yields the protein CASSLQGHYGYTF.

The sample holds one count of this clonotype. The chain is built from TRBV18 and TRBJ1-2; the D gene is possibly TRBD1 (5 bases). V was cut by 0 bases and J by 4 bases, with 9 bases left in between. Germline V CDR1 and CDR2: KGHSH, LQKENI. CDR3 length: 14 amino acids. CDR3 sequence reads: CASSPPGRSYGYTF. CDR3 DNA sequence: TGTGCCAGCTCACCACCGGGACGGTCCTATGGCTACACCTTC.

In its sample, this clonotype was seen a few times. The V and J genes are TRBV29-1 and TRBJ2-3; D uncertain. This CDR3 is built from 13 residues. The germline V gene encodes CDR1 SQVTM and CDR2 ANQGSEA. Trimming removed 5 bases from V and 2 bases from J, with 11 bases in between. CDR3 in amino acids: CSVTPENTDTQYF. The DNA of the CDR3 is TGCAGCGTTACCCCCGAAAACACAGATACGCAGTATTTT.

This clonotype has a single count. This chain links TRBV12-3 or TRBV12-4 with TRBJ2-5, with TRBD1 matching over 12 bases. Unmatched junction bases numbered 13, after V lost 3 bases and J lost 5 bases. CDR3 size: 18 residues. DNA for the CDR3: TGTGCCAGCAGTTTGGTCCTAATCACCGGGACAGGGGGCGAGACCCAGTACTTC. Protein: CASSLVLITGTGGETQYF.

This clonotype was counted a few times. This sequence joins TRBV7-9 and TRBJ2-3; D gene uncertain. CDR3 length: 14 residues. CDR1 is SEHNR and CDR2 is FQNEAQ in the germline V gene (reference sequence). V lost 5 bases to trimming and J lost 1 base, with 10 bases between them. The CDR3, as DNA: TGTGCCAGCAGCCTATCTGAGGGCACAGATACGCAGTATTTT. This gives the protein CASSLSEGTDTQYF.

The gene calls are TRBV14 and TRBJ2-1; TRBD2 agrees at 8 bases. The CDR3 has 16 amino acids. Germline-derived CDR1 and CDR2 are SGHDN and FVKESK. The J segment lost 6 bases and the V segment lost 4 bases, leaving 11 bases of the junction unmatched. CDR3 DNA sequence: TGTGCCAGCAGCCCCCCAGCTACTAGCGGAGCCAATGAGCAGTTCTTC. Translating it yields CASSPPATSGANEQFF.

This clonotype was seen only a few times. This chain uses TRBV7-9 with TRBJ1-1; no definite D call. Per the germline V gene, CDR1 is SEHNR and CDR2 is FQNEAQ (reference sequence). Trimming stripped 5 bases from V and 1 base from J, with 11 bases between. This CDR3 is 14 amino acids long. The CDR3 loop reads CASSRPGSNTEAFF. For the CDR3, the DNA is TGTGCCAGCAGCCGGCCGGGGTCGAACACTGAAGCTTTCTTT.

This clonotype was seen only a few times. The rearrangement uses TRBV5-1 and TRBJ1-2; weak D call: TRBD1 (6 bases). Trimming took 2 bases from V and 6 from J, leaving 14 bases between them. Germline CDR1 and CDR2: SGHRS and YFSETQ. The CDR3 runs 14 residues. The CDR3 DNA sequence: TGCGCCAGCAGCTTAACAGGGAGGGGTGATGGCTACACCTTC. Translated: CASSLTGRGDGYTF.

The rearrangement joins TRBV5-5 to TRBJ2-1; D is perhaps TRBD1 or TRBD2 (6 bases each). V was pared by 0 bases and J by 9 bases, with 16 bases between. The CDR3 totals 15 residues. In germline, CDR1 is SGHKS, CDR2 YYEKEE (reference sequence). DNA of the CDR3: TGTGCCAGCAGCTTGGTGACCGGGGGCCCGGGTGAGCAGTTCTTC. Protein product: CASSLVTGGPGEQFF.

On this clonotype: This CDR3 fails to terminate in the conserved phenylalanine or tryptophan, so it likely reflects a read error. The V gene is TRBV5-1, the J gene TRBJ2-3, with 7 bases identical to TRBD2. The V segment lost 0 bases and the J segment 2 bases; nucleotides outside the gene matches: 3. The CDR3 spans 15 residues. Germline loops: CDR1 SGHRS, CDR2 YFSETQ. Here the CDR3 reads CASSLERDNTDTQYL. The CDR3 coding sequence is TGCGCCAGCAGCTTGGAGCGGGATAACACAGATACGCAGTATTTA.

This rearrangement joins TRBV29-1 to TRBJ1-1; weak D call: TRBD1 (5 bases). Germline assignment: CDR1 SQVTM and CDR2 ANQGSEA. The CDR3 has 10 residues. Trimming took 7 bases from V and 11 from J, leaving 14 bases between them. As DNA, the CDR3 is TGCAGCGCCGACCGCGGGGGGGCTTTCTTT. It is translated as CSADRGGAFF.

This clonotype was seen more than once but under ten times. The chain combines TRBV20-1 with TRBJ2-5; no clear D. The V gene's germline CDR1 is DFQATT and CDR2 SNEGSKA (reference sequence). Trimming cost V 0 bases and J 1 base, with 9 bases left between them. The CDR3 is 14 residues long. CDR3 sequence reads: CSARDPQTQETQYF. For the CDR3, the DNA is TGCAGTGCTAGAGATCCACAGACCCAAGAGACCCAGTACTTC.

The CDR3 reads CASSSESETQYF. The CDR3 DNA reads as TGTGCCAGCAGTTCCGAGTCGGAGACCCAGTACTTC. The chain recombines TRBV27 with TRBJ2-5; no clear D gene. Germline-derived CDR1 and CDR2 are MNHEY and SMNVEV (reference sequence). CDR3 length: 12 amino acids. Trimming cost V 4 bases and J 5 bases, with 8 bases left between them.

A few counts support this clonotype. The V gene is TRBV7-9, the J gene TRBJ1-5; 8 bases line up with TRBD1. Germline values: CDR1 SEHNR, CDR2 FQNEAQ (reference sequence). V lost 6 bases to trimming and J lost 4 bases; unmatched junction nucleotides: 11. The CDR3 is 16 residues long. CDR3 region: CASSYGTGDVNQPQHF. DNA of the CDR3: TGTGCCAGCAGTTACGGGACAGGTGATGTGAATCAGCCCCAGCATTTT.

The chain carries TRBV20-1 and TRBJ2-1; D not certain. Trimming removed 5 bases from V and 4 bases from J, with 12 bases in between. This CDR3 has 13 amino acids. Germline V gene lookup returns CDR1 DFQATT and CDR2 SNEGSKA (reference sequence). The CDR3 DNA reads TGCAGTGCTGAGAGTGACCGATACAATGAGCAGTTCTTC. This sequence encodes CSAESDRYNEQFF.

The rearrangement joins TRBV4-1 to TRBJ1-2, with D possibly TRBD1 on 5 matching bases. The germline V gene encodes CDR1 MGHRA and CDR2 YSYEKL. The CDR3 has 14 amino acids. V lost 2 bases and J 4 bases, leaving 11 bases between the germline ends. DNA of the CDR3: TGCGCCAGCAGCCAACCCGAGGGGACCTATGGCTACACCTTC. Translated, it gives CASSQPEGTYGYTF.

This clonotype appeared a few times. The chain is built from TRBV9 and TRBJ2-3, with TRBD1 identical over 8 bases. The CDR3 spans 16 residues. Trimming at V came to 3 bases and at J to 3 bases, leaving 9 bases not matched to a gene. Germline lookup yields CDR1 SGDLS and CDR2 YYNGEE. The CDR3 reads CASSARSGQGTDTQYF. The CDR3 DNA follows: TGTGCCAGCAGCGCTCGTTCCGGACAGGGTACAGATACGCAGTATTTT.

V and J are TRBV12-3 or TRBV12-4 and TRBJ2-2; D uncertain. V was cut by 3 bases and J by 0 bases, with 14 bases left in between. This CDR3 comprises 17 residues. Here the CDR3 DNA reads TGTGCCAGCAGTTTTACGGGTTACCTCGCGAACACCGGGGAGCTGTTTTTT. Translated: CASSFTGYLANTGELFF.